Here is one TCR beta chain with its context. Only in-frame clones appear in the TCRdb table, and some are missing; sequencing was by immunoSEQ multiplex PCR. The sample has 110,000 to 150,000 clones; around 85% are singletons. V gave up 2 bases and J gave up 3 bases, with 11 bases separating them. Germline values: CDR1 MNHEY, CDR2 SMNVEV (reference sequence). CDR3 length: 14 amino acids. This record comes from a study of T cell responses to AZD1222 COVID-19 vaccine. This clonotype was sampled from an adult in good health. This rearrangement joins TRBV27 to TRBJ2-7; D is undetermined. The material was peripheral blood, obtained on day 0 of AZD1222 vaccination. CDR3 in DNA: TGTGCCAGCAGTTTAATGGGTCCGGGCTACGAGCAGTACTTC. Encoded protein: CASSLMGPGYEQYF.